This passage covers 14 T cell receptor beta chains from one sample sequenced in a study of beta chain features in type 1 diabetes. Expressed TCRB transcripts were sequenced after all isolated RNA was converted to cDNA. Here immunoSEQ multiplex PCR was the method, and the copy in TCRdb shows in-frame clones only, minus some. Of under 400,000 clones in the sample, approximately 15% were seen once. Sequences were obtained from central memory CD4+ T cells from blood. The receptors derive from a young man in good health.

This chain connects TRBV30 to TRBJ2-5; a possible D gene is TRBD2 (7 bases). There are 14 residues in the CDR3. The germline V gene has CDR1 GTSNPN and CDR2 SVGIG (reference sequence). V was clipped by 4 bases and J by 7 bases, with 19 bases between them. CDR3: CAWNRGAGAGTQYF. The CDR3 coding sequence is TGTGCCTGGAACCGCGGGGCGGGGGCCGGGACCCAGTACTTC.

This chain links TRBV6-1 with TRBJ1-5; unclear D gene. The length of the CDR3 is 16 residues. Trimming took off 3 bases at V and 0 bases at J, with 12 bases between the two ends. CDR1 MNHNS and CDR2 SASEGT come from the germline V gene. The CDR3 bases are TGTGCCAGCAGTGATCGCCAAGGGTATAGCAATCAGCCCCAGCATTTT. It is translated as CASSDRQGYSNQPQHF.

This clone was counted between two and nine times. The chain recombines TRBV6-6 with TRBJ2-1, with 8 bases lining up with TRBD2. The CDR3 totals 15 residues. V was pared by 5 bases and J by 2 bases, with 5 bases of the junction left unmatched. CDR1 is MNHNY, CDR2 SVGAGI, per germline (reference sequence). The CDR3 DNA reads TGTGCCAGCAGTCGTATAGCGGGACCCTACAATGAGCAGTTCTTC. Protein sequence: CASSRIAGPYNEQFF.

This clone occurred many times. The chain joins TRBV10-1 to TRBJ2-5; D is ambiguous. The CDR3 has 13 residues. Germline CDR1 reads WNHNN; CDR2 reads SYGVQD (reference sequence). Trimming took off 4 bases at V and 1 base at J, with 7 bases between the two ends. The CDR3 DNA reads as TGCGCCAGCAGTGCGTCAGGCCAAGAGACCCAGTACTTC. It yields the protein CASSASGQETQYF.

This clone appeared a few times. The V call is TRBV4-1, the J call TRBJ1-2; TRBD1 aligns across 7 bases. Per the germline V gene, CDR1 is MGHRA and CDR2 is YSYEKL. V shed 0 bases, J shed 7 bases, and the junction held 8 bases outside the gene matches. The length of the CDR3 is 15 residues. The chain's CDR3 is CASSQEMWTGAGYTF. The CDR3 DNA sequence: TGCGCCAGCAGCCAAGAGATGTGGACAGGTGCTGGCTACACCTTC.

In this sample, this clone turned up a few times. V usage is TRBV5-6 and J usage is TRBJ1-1; TRBD1 might be the D (5 bases). This CDR3 has 13 amino acids. Germline CDR1 and CDR2: SGHDT and YYEEEE. Trimming took off 1 base at V and 4 bases at J, with 8 bases between the two ends. CDR3 sequence (DNA): TGTGCCAGCAGCTTGTACGGGGGCACTGAAGCTTTCTTT. Translated, it gives CASSLYGGTEAFF.

This clone was seen more than once but under ten times. The chain is built from TRBV30 and TRBJ2-3; 8 bases are shared with TRBD2. The V segment lost 1 base and the J segment 4 bases; nucleotides outside the gene matches: 1. This CDR3 contains 13 residues. Germline-derived CDR1 and CDR2 are GTSNPN and SVGIG (reference sequence). CDR3 region: CAWSGAGADTQYF. For the CDR3, the DNA is TGTGCCTGGAGTGGAGCGGGAGCAGATACGCAGTATTTT.

This clone showed up many times. The rearrangement links TRBV4-1 to TRBJ2-1; 10 bases map to TRBD1. The length of the CDR3 is 15 residues. Trimming took 4 bases from V and 6 from J; bases not matched to a gene: 6. Germline loops: CDR1 MGHRA, CDR2 YSYEKL. CDR3 protein: CASSRQGARGNEQFF. The CDR3 coding sequence is TGCGCCAGCAGCCGACAGGGGGCGAGGGGCAATGAGCAGTTCTTC.

This clone was observed at least ten times. The chain has TRBV2 and TRBJ2-7; D not certain. V was trimmed by 6 bases and J by 3 bases, leaving 9 bases between them. The CDR3 has 12 residues. The germline gives CDR1 SNHLY, CDR2 FYNNEI. CDR3 in amino acids: CASSVGNYEQYF. The CDR3 nucleotides are TGTGCCAGCAGCGTGGGAAACTACGAGCAGTACTTC.

This sequence joins TRBV6-5 and TRBJ1-1; D may be TRBD1 (6 bases). The V and J ends lost 6 bases and 1 base respectively, with 15 bases between them. This CDR3 contains 15 residues. Germline assignment: CDR1 MNHEY and CDR2 SVGAGI. For the CDR3, the DNA is TGTGCCAGCAGGACAACCGGACAGCAGAACACTGAAGCTTTCTTT. Translating gives CASRTTGQQNTEAFF.

This clone has a handful of counts. The chain combines TRBV6-1 with TRBJ1-2; D is unclear. The CDR3 contains 14 residues. V gave up 3 bases and J gave up 0 bases, with 8 bases separating them. Germline lookup yields CDR1 MNHNS and CDR2 SASEGT. CDR3 DNA sequence: TGTGCCAGCAGTGACGCGGGATCTAACTATGGCTACACCTTC. It specifies CASSDAGSNYGYTF.

A few counts support this clone. J is TRBJ2-5 and V is TRBV11-2; D might be TRBD1 or TRBD2, each matching 5 bases. The CDR3 totals 15 residues. V was cut by 1 base and J by 10 bases, with 19 bases left in between. The germline V gene has CDR1 SGHAT and CDR2 FQNNGV. The DNA for the CDR3 is TGTGCCAGCAGCTTAGTGCCGGGACCCCAACGGGACCAGTACTTC. Translation: CASSLVPGPQRDQYF.

Only a few counts were recorded for this clone. The chain links TRBV10-2 to TRBJ2-3, with D tentatively TRBD1 or TRBD2 (5 bases each). V was trimmed by 6 bases and J by 4 bases, leaving 14 bases between them. CDR1 is WSHSY, CDR2 SAAADI, per germline. The CDR3 length is 14 residues. The CDR3 sequence is CASSRDHLPDTQYF. The CDR3 bases are TGCGCCAGCAGCCGGGACCACCTACCAGATACGCAGTATTTT.

This clone occurred a few times. The V and J genes are TRBV4-2 and TRBJ1-2, with D possibly matching TRBD1 (5 bases). This CDR3 has 15 residues. V shed 0 bases and J shed 2 bases, with 10 bases lying between them. CDR1 and CDR2 (germline): LGHNA, YNFKEQ. In DNA form, the CDR3 reads TGTGCCAGCAGCCAAGATTTGACAGCGAACTATGGCTACACCTTC. This codes for CASSQDLTANYGYTF.